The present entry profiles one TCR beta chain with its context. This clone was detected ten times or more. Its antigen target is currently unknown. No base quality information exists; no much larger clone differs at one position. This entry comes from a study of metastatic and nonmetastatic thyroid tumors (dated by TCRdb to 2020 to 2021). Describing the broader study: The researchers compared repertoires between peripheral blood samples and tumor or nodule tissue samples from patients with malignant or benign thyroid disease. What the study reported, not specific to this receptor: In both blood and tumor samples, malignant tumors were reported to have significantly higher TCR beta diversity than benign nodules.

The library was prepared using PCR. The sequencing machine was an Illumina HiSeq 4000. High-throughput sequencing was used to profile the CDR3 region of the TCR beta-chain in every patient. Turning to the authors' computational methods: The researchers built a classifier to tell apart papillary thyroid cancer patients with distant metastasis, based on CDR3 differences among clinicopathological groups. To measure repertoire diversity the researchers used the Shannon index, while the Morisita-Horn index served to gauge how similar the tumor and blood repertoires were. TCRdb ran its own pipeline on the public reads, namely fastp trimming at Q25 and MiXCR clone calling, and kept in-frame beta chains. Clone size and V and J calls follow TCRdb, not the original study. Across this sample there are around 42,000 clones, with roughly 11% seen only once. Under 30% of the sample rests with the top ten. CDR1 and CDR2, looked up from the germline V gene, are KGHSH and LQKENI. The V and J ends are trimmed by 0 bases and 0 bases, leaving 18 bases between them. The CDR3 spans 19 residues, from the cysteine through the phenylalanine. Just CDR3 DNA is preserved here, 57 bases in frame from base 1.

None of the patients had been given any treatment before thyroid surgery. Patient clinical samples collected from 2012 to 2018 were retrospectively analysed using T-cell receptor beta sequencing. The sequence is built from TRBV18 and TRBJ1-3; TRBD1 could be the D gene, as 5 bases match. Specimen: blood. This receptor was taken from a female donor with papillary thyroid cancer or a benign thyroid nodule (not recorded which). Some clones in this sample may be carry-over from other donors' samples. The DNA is TGTGCCAGCTCACCACCGAACTACGGAGGGGTCGACTCTGGAAACACCATATATTTT. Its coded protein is CASSPPNYGGVDSGNTIYF. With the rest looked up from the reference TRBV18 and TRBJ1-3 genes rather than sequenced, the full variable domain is NAGVMQNPRHLVRRRGQEARLRCSPMKGHSHVYWYRQLPEEGLKFMVYLQKENIIDESGMPKERFSAEFPKEGPSILRIQQVVRGDSAAYFCASSPPNYGGVDSGNTIYFGEGSWLTVV.